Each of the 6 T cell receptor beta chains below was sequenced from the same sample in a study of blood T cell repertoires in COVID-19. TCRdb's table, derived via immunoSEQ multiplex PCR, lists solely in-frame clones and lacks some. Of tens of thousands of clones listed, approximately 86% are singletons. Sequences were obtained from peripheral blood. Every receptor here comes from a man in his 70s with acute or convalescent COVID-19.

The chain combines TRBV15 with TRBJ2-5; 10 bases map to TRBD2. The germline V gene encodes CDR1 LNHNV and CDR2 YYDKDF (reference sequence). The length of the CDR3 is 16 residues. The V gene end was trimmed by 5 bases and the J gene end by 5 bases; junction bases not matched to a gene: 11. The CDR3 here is CATSRLQRGGGETQYF. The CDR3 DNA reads TGTGCCACCAGCCGCCTCCAGCGGGGGGGCGGGGAGACCCAGTACTTC.

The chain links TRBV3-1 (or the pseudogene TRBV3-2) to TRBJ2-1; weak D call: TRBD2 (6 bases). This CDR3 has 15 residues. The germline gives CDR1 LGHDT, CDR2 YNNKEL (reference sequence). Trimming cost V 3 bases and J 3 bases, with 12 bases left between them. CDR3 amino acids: CASSQWGGDYNEQFF. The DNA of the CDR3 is TGTGCCAGCAGCCAGTGGGGCGGGGACTACAATGAGCAGTTCTTC.

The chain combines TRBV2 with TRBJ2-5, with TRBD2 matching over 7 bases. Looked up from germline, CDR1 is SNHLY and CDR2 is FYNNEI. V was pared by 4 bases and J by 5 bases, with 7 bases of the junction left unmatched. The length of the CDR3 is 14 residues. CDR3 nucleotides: TGTGCCAGCAGTGTAGCCGGGGGGATTGAGACCCAGTACTTC. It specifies CASSVAGGIETQYF. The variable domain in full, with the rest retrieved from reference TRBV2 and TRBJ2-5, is EPEVTQTPSHQVTQMGQEVILRCVPISNHLYFYWYRQILGQKVEFLVSFYNNEISEKSEIFDDQFSVERPDGSNFTLKIRSTKLEDSAMYFCASSVAGGIETQYFGPGTRLLVL.

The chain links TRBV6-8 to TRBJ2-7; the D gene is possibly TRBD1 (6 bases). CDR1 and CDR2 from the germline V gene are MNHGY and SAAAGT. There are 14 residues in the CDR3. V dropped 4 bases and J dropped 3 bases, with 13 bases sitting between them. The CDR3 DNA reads TGTGCCAGCAGTTGGGGGCCTTACTTCTACGAGCAGTACTTC. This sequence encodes CASSWGPYFYEQYF.

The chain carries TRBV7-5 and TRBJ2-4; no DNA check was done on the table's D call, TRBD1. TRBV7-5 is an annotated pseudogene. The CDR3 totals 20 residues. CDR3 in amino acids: CARRLPGHITKNLAKNIQYF. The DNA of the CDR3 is TGTGCCAGAAGGCTGCCGGGACACATAACCAAGAATCTAGCCAAAAACATTCAGTACTTC.

CDR3 in DNA: TGTGCCAGCAGCTTGGTGACAGCTAACACCGGGGAGCTGTTTTTT. Amino acids: CASSLVTANTGELFF. The chain combines TRBV5-5 with TRBJ2-2, with D possibly being TRBD1 (5 bases). Trimming took off 0 bases at V and 2 bases at J, with 8 bases between the two ends. The CDR3 runs 15 residues. Germline V gene data show CDR1 as SGHKS and CDR2 as YYEKEE (reference sequence).